This entry is about one TCR beta chain. How the authors handled the data: Reference gene primer amplification in the assay estimated nucleated cell counts. This table comes from immunoSEQ multiplex PCR, and its TCRdb copy is limited to in-frame clones, with some not included. Clonal size and the V and J genes are those of that table, whereas D and trimming came from the DNA. This table has roughly 100,000 clones, around 87% appearing once. This record belongs to a study of blood T cell repertoires in COVID-19. The germline V gene has CDR1 MNHEY and CDR2 SVGAGI. The CDR3 is 15 amino acids. The V segment lost 8 bases and the J segment 0 bases; nucleotides outside the gene matches: 7.

Specimen: peripheral blood. V and J are TRBV6-5 and TRBJ1-3; 7 nucleotides match TRBD1. This clonotype originated in a woman between 25 and 40 years old with acute or convalescent COVID-19. The CDR3 reads CASVQGQSSGNTIYF. CDR3 coding DNA: TGTGCCAGCGTCCAGGGACAGAGCTCTGGAAACACCATATATTTT.